A selection of T cell receptor beta chains follows, all from one sample in a study of blood T cell repertoires in COVID-19. Measured with immunoSEQ multiplex PCR; TCRdb has only the in-frame clones, and not every one. The data contain around 15,000 clones, about 87% of them singletons. Source material: peripheral blood. The source of these receptors is a human donor in a cohort sampled during active COVID-19. Each CDR3 is given with its conserved first and last residue.

V gene,J gene,CDR3 protein
TRBV11-3,TRBJ2-1,CASSLQRGTYNEQFF
TRBV4-2,TRBJ2-7,CASSQADEQYF
TRBV4-1,TRBJ2-7,CASSQERVGAYEQYF
TRBV6-6,TRBJ2-7,CASREGAYYEQYF
TRBV2,TRBJ2-5,CASMRDQETQYF
TRBV28,TRBJ2-6,CASSLAGANVLTF
TRBV28,TRBJ2-7,CASGTGTYEQYF
TRBV28,TRBJ2-3,CASSLGQESTDTQYF
TRBV6-5,TRBJ1-6,CASSYLGGTGSPLHF
TRBV9,TRBJ2-7,CASSPGLAGGYSYEQYF
TRBV24-1,TRBJ1-3,CATSDSRSSGNTIYF
TRBV7-6,TRBJ2-7,CASSPSIRGPSYEQYF
TRBV7-9,TRBJ1-4,CASSASGQGLNEKLFF
TRBV11-3,TRBJ2-1,CASSFRGSLQFF
TRBV5-1,TRBJ2-7,CASSLTGRDFTYEQYF
TRBV25-1,TRBJ1-1,CASSPGQGRTFF
TRBV4-1,TRBJ1-2,CASSPRGYGYTF